This T cell receptor beta chain was observed in a study of cytomegalovirus exposure and HLA in healthy donors. Study information: Samples from HLA-typed donors yielded about 85 million unique TCRs in an early data release. Overall study findings and caveats: Analyses of presence and absence presupposed an approximately uniform sequencing depth across donors.

In the case of this clone: Its target is unknown.

60 Vbeta and 13 Jbeta primers were used in PCR. Here immunoSEQ multiplex PCR was the method, and the copy in TCRdb shows in-frame clones only, minus some. The sample records approximately 100,000 clones, approximately 85% being singletons. The V end was cut by 5 bases, the J end by 4 bases, with 20 bases between. The CDR3 is made up of 17 amino acids. Per germline, CDR1 SGHVS and CDR2 FNYEAQ. Sequencing was performed on PBMCs. The receptor comes from a man aged 25 to 40 in good health and CMV-seronegative. The genes are TRBV7-6 and TRBJ2-2; D possibly corresponds to TRBD2 (6 bases). The CDR3 DNA reads as TGTGCCAGCAGCCCTAGCTGGGACTCTCAATCCACCGGGGAGCTGTTTTTT. Its protein is CASSPSWDSQSTGELFF.